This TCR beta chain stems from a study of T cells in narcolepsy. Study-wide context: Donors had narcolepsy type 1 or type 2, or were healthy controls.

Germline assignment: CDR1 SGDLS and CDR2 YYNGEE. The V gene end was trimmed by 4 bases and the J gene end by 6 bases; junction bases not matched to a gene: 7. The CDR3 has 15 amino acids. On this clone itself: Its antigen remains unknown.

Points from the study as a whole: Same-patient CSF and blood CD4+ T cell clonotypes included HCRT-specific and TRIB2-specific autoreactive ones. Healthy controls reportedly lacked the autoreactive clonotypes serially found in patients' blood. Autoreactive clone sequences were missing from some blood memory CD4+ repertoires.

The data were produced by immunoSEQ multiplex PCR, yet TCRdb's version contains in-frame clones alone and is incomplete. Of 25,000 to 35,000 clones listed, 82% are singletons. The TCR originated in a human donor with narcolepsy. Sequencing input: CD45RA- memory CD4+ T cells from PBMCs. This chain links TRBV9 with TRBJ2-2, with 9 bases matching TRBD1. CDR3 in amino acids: CASSLGQGSAGELFF. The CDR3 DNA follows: TGTGCCAGCAGCCTCGGACAGGGGTCGGCCGGGGAGCTGTTTTTT.